A single sample is the source of the 30 T cell receptor beta chains below, sequenced in a study of blood T cell repertoires in COVID-19. Some clones are missing from TCRdb's copy, which holds only in-frame ones; the method was immunoSEQ multiplex PCR. The data show around 200,000 clones, 70% to 90% seen once. Sequenced input: peripheral blood. These receptors were collected from a human donor with active or convalescent COVID-19. The donor label of this sample is uncertain.

This clone occurred a few times. V gene TRBV10-3 combines with J gene TRBJ1-1; 7 bases match TRBD1. Losses at the gene ends were 6 bases for V and 7 bases for J; bases not matched to a gene: 11. Per the germline V gene, CDR1 is ENHRY and CDR2 is SYGVKD. CDR3 size: 14 residues. The CDR3 DNA is TGTGCCATCAGCCAGGGGGATTGGAACTATGAAGCTTTCTTT. This sequence encodes CAISQGDWNYEAFF.

This rearrangement joins TRBV7-9 to TRBJ2-5; 9 positions agree with TRBD2. Germline trimming cut 5 bases from V and 5 bases from J; bases unmatched to any gene: 9. From germline, CDR1 is SEHNR and CDR2 FQNEAQ (reference sequence). This CDR3 comprises 15 residues. This chain's CDR3 is CASSLNSGGRETQYF. In DNA, the CDR3 is TGTGCCAGCAGCCTAAATAGCGGGGGACGGGAGACCCAGTACTTC.

The rearrangement joins TRBV29-1 to TRBJ2-2; maybe TRBD1 (5 bases). With 3 bases removed from V and 4 bases from J, the gap between germline ends came to 9 bases. The germline gives CDR1 SQVTM, CDR2 ANQGSEA. CDR3 length equals 13 residues. The CDR3 sequence is CSVDRQGTGELFF. The DNA of the CDR3 is TGCAGCGTTGATCGGCAGGGCACCGGGGAGCTGTTTTTT.

The V gene is TRBV6-5, the J gene TRBJ2-7, with D perhaps matching TRBD1 (6 bases). There are 13 residues in the CDR3. V was pared by 6 bases and J by 2 bases, with 11 bases between. Germline V gene lookup returns CDR1 MNHEY and CDR2 SVGAGI. CDR3 in amino acids: CASRPGHPYEQYF. In DNA, the CDR3 is TGTGCCAGCAGACCGGGACACCCCTACGAGCAGTACTTC.

This clone appeared a single time. The genes are TRBV7-9 and TRBJ2-5; 7 bases are shared with TRBD1. The CDR3 runs to 15 residues. J was trimmed by 2 bases and V by 2 bases; bases with no gene match: 5. CDR1 and CDR2 from the germline V gene are SEHNR and FQNEAQ (reference sequence). CDR3 nucleotides: TGTGCCAGCAGCTTATACCCCAGGGGGCAAGAGACCCAGTACTTC. Protein sequence: CASSLYPRGQETQYF.

The J gene is TRBJ2-1, the V gene TRBV28; 9 nucleotides align to TRBD2. From germline, CDR1 is MDHEN and CDR2 SYDVKM. This CDR3 comprises 17 residues. J gave up 5 bases and V 6 bases, and 14 bases lay outside the gene matches. The CDR3, as DNA: TGTGCCAGCAGCCAACCATTACAGCGGGGGGAGCACAATGAGCAGTTCTTC. Translating gives CASSQPLQRGEHNEQFF.

The gene calls are TRBV2 and TRBJ2-3, with 8 bases aligning to TRBD2. V shed 7 bases, J shed 2 bases, and the junction held 5 bases outside the gene matches. This CDR3 has 14 residues. CDR1 SNHLY and CDR2 FYNNEI come from the germline V gene. CDR3 in amino acids: CASNRGGNTDTQYF. As DNA, the CDR3 is TGTGCCAGCAACCGGGGGGGAAACACAGATACGCAGTATTTT.

The chain is built from TRBV2 and TRBJ2-2, with TRBD2 matching 8 bases. The V gene's germline CDR1 is SNHLY and CDR2 FYNNEI. The CDR3 loop spans 16 amino acids. Unmatched junction bases numbered 9, after V lost 5 bases and J lost 4 bases. The chain's CDR3 is CASSYGRGVSTGELFF. Written as DNA, the CDR3 is TGTGCCAGCAGTTACGGGAGGGGAGTTAGCACCGGGGAGCTGTTTTTT.

This rearrangement joins TRBV19 to TRBJ2-7; the match to TRBD1 covers 7 bases. Per germline, CDR1 LNHDA and CDR2 SQIVND (reference sequence). The CDR3 runs 15 residues. Trimming at V came to 8 bases and at J to 4 bases, leaving 14 bases not matched to a gene. The CDR3 DNA reads TGTGCCAGTCAACCCCGACAGGGATGGGGGTACGAGCAGTACTTC. Protein sequence: CASQPRQGWGYEQYF.

This clone was picked up one time. Mismatch with germline at one junction end may stem from a read error. The rearrangement links TRBV29-1 to TRBJ1-1; 7 bases map to TRBD1. The germline gives CDR1 SQVTM, CDR2 ANQGSEA. There are 12 residues in the CDR3. The CDR3 here is CSVATGNAEAFF. CDR3 coding DNA: TGCAGCGTCGCGACAGGGAACGCTGAAGCTTTCTTT.

This sequence joins TRBV19 and TRBJ1-6; 7 bases align to TRBD1. CDR3 length: 14 amino acids. Per the germline V gene, CDR1 is LNHDA and CDR2 is SQIVND (reference sequence). V trimming: 9 bases; J trimming: 9 bases; junction bases outside the gene matches: 11. CDR3 sequence reads: CASGVQGGFSPLHF. CDR3 in DNA: TGTGCCAGCGGGGTGCAGGGGGGTTTTTCACCCCTCCACTTT.

The chain uses TRBV7-2 and TRBJ2-7; a possible D gene is TRBD1 (6 bases). Trimming cost V 1 base and J 0 bases, with 13 bases left between them. Germline assignment: CDR1 SGHTA and CDR2 FQGNSA. This CDR3 has 16 residues. The CDR3 here is CASSLVGTRNSYEQYF. The CDR3 DNA reads TGTGCCAGCAGCTTAGTTGGGACACGCAACTCCTACGAGCAGTACTTC.

This rearrangement joins TRBV7-9 to TRBJ1-1; a possible D gene is TRBD1 (5 bases). V lost 3 bases to trimming and J lost 1 base, with 12 bases between them. The CDR3 length is 15 residues. Germline lookup yields CDR1 SEHNR and CDR2 FQNEAQ (reference sequence). The CDR3 coding sequence is TGTGCCAGCAGCTTTTGGACACTGGAGAACACTGAAGCTTTCTTT. This codes for CASSFWTLENTEAFF.

The chain recombines TRBV9 with TRBJ2-7; D might be TRBD1 (5 bases). The CDR3 contains 14 residues. Germline V CDR1 and CDR2: SGDLS, YYNGEE. The ends were cut back, 3 bases at V and 7 bases at J, with 17 bases in the middle. CDR3 sequence: CASSDGLVAGEQYF. The DNA for the CDR3 is TGTGCCAGCAGCGATGGGTTGGTGGCAGGGGAGCAGTACTTC.

The chain combines TRBV4-1 with TRBJ2-3, with 10 bases fitting TRBD2. CDR1 and CDR2 from the germline V gene are MGHRA and YSYEKL. The CDR3 is 21 amino acids. V shed 0 bases, J shed 1 base, and the junction held 16 bases outside the gene matches. This chain's CDR3 is CASSQENGRSGRAFGTDTQYF. As DNA, the CDR3 is TGCGCCAGCAGCCAAGAAAATGGGCGGAGCGGGAGGGCCTTTGGCACAGATACGCAGTATTTT.

A few counts support this clone. The chain links TRBV6-5 to TRBJ1-5, with D possibly matching TRBD1 (6 bases). This CDR3 spans 15 amino acids. Trimming removed 5 bases at V and 4 bases at J, with 15 bases between. The V gene's germline CDR1 is MNHEY and CDR2 SVGAGI. CDR3 loop: CASSPLRQENQPQHF. CDR3 nucleotide sequence: TGTGCCAGCAGTCCTTTACGACAGGAGAATCAGCCCCAGCATTTT.

The count of this clone is one. The chain couples TRBV7-2 to TRBJ2-7; D is uncertain. V lost 1 base to trimming and J lost 0 bases, with 10 bases between them. CDR1 and CDR2 from the germline V gene are SGHTA and FQGNSA. There are 15 residues in the CDR3. The DNA of the CDR3 is TGTGCCAGCAGCTTAGGAGGCTTCCGCTCCTACGAGCAGTACTTC. The encoded protein is CASSLGGFRSYEQYF.

This chain links TRBV27 with TRBJ1-2, with 10 positions matching TRBD1. The length of the CDR3 is 14 residues. With 6 bases clipped from V and 7 bases from J, the junction kept 8 bases outside the gene matches. The V gene's germline CDR1 is MNHEY and CDR2 SMNVEV (reference sequence). The CDR3 is CASSSGTGEVGYTF. CDR3 nucleotide sequence: TGTGCCAGCAGCTCCGGGACAGGGGAGGTTGGCTACACCTTC.

This clone showed up just a few times. V usage is TRBV27 and J usage is TRBJ2-3, with 10 bases fitting TRBD2. The V segment lost 1 base and the J segment 1 base; nucleotides outside the gene matches: 8. The CDR3 loop spans 18 amino acids. The V gene's germline CDR1 is MNHEY and CDR2 SMNVEV (reference sequence). CDR3 coding DNA: TGTGCCAGCAGTTTATTGACCCTAGCGGGAGTAGGCACAGATACGCAGTATTTT. Its translation: CASSLLTLAGVGTDTQYF.

The chain carries TRBV9 and TRBJ2-5; 7 bases fit TRBD2. V lost 2 bases, J lost 5 bases, and 9 bases stayed unmatched. The V gene's germline CDR1 is SGDLS and CDR2 YYNGEE. CDR3 length equals 15 residues. The CDR3 DNA follows: TGTGCCAGCAGCGTGGGAGGGGCGGCGATGGAGACCCAGTACTTC. Its translation: CASSVGGAAMETQYF. Full variable domain (remainder filled in from reference TRBV9 and TRBJ2-5): DSGVTQTPKHLITATGQRVTLRCSPRSGDLSVYWYQQSLDQGLQFLIQYYNGEERAKGNILERFSAQQFPDLHSELNLSSLELGDSALYFCASSVGGAAMETQYFGPGTRLLVL.

The V and J genes are TRBV3-1 (or the pseudogene TRBV3-2) and TRBJ1-6; D is ambiguous. CDR1 is LGHDT, CDR2 YNNKEL, per germline (reference sequence). The CDR3 has 18 amino acids. Trimming took 9 bases from V and 0 from J, leaving 21 bases between them. DNA of the CDR3: TGTGCCAGTCTCCTTTGGACTCCCTATTCCTCCTATAATTCACCCCTCCACTTT. It translates to CASLLWTPYSSYNSPLHF.

The DNA for the CDR3 is TGTGCCACCAGTGATTCGGGGGACCTAAGCTCTGGGGCCAACGTCCTGACTTTC. Protein: CATSDSGDLSSGANVLTF. The chain is built from TRBV24-1 and TRBJ2-6, with D perhaps TRBD2 (6 bases). Germline-derived CDR1 and CDR2 are KGHDR and SFDVKD. V shed 2 bases and J shed 0 bases, with 13 bases lying between them. This CDR3 has 18 residues.

This clone was counted once. The J gene is TRBJ1-2, the V gene TRBV24-1, with TRBD1 matching 8 bases. The ends lost 3 bases at V and 3 bases at J; junction bases unmatched: 11. Germline CDR1 and CDR2: KGHDR and SFDVKD. CDR3 length equals 17 residues. CDR3 region: CATSDPGRQGSDYGYTF. CDR3 nucleotides: TGTGCCACCAGTGATCCAGGGAGACAGGGGTCGGACTATGGCTACACCTTC.

This rearrangement joins TRBV7-2 to TRBJ2-5, with 9 bases identical to TRBD1. V lost 5 bases, J lost 4 bases, and 11 bases stayed unmatched. This CDR3 has 16 amino acids. Germline CDR1 is SGHTA and CDR2 is FQGNSA. The CDR3 loop is CASSPAADRGGETQYF. The CDR3 region has the DNA TGTGCCAGCAGCCCCGCGGCGGACAGGGGTGGAGAGACCCAGTACTTC.

This rearrangement joins TRBV9 to TRBJ2-7; 13 bases fit TRBD2. Trimming took 4 bases from V and 0 from J; bases not matched to a gene: 4. CDR1 is SGDLS and CDR2 is YYNGEE in the germline V gene. This CDR3 has 16 amino acids. CDR3 residues: CASSPGTSGASYEQYF. Written as DNA, the CDR3 is TGTGCCAGCAGCCCCGGGACTAGCGGGGCCTCCTACGAGCAGTACTTC. The complete variable domain, with remaining parts taken from reference TRBV9 and TRBJ2-7, reads DSGVTQTPKHLITATGQRVTLRCSPRSGDLSVYWYQQSLDQGLQFLIQYYNGEERAKGNILERFSAQQFPDLHSELNLSSLELGDSALYFCASSPGTSGASYEQYFGPGTRLTVT.

V usage is TRBV10-2 and J usage is TRBJ2-2; unclear D gene. V lost 3 bases, J lost 0 bases, and 2 bases lay in between. CDR3 length equals 13 residues. Germline V gene sequence: CDR1 WSHSY, CDR2 SAAADI. For the CDR3, the DNA is TGCGCCAGCAGTGACGCGAACACCGGGGAGCTGTTTTTT. Amino acids: CASSDANTGELFF.

V and J are TRBV4-3 and TRBJ2-5; a weak D match, TRBD2 (7 bases). The germline V and J ends were trimmed by 2 bases and 8 bases, with 15 bases remaining between them. Germline loops: CDR1 LGHNA, CDR2 YSLEER. This CDR3 is built from 14 residues. CDR3 loop: CASSQRGAGPTQYF. CDR3 nucleotide sequence: TGCGCCAGCAGCCAACGGGGGGCAGGGCCAACCCAGTACTTC.

The chain links TRBV9 to TRBJ2-6, with D possibly being TRBD1 (6 bases). V lost 7 bases and J lost 2, with 7 bases in between. The germline gives CDR1 SGDLS, CDR2 YYNGEE. There are 13 residues in the CDR3. The CDR3 DNA sequence: TGTGCCAGCGGACAGACTGGGGCCAACGTCCTGACTTTC. It yields the protein CASGQTGANVLTF.

The chain joins TRBV3-1 (or the pseudogene TRBV3-2) to TRBJ1-6; D is undetermined. In germline, CDR1 is LGHDT, CDR2 YNNKEL (reference sequence). CDR3 length equals 15 residues. Between the trimmed V and J ends, which lost 0 bases and 3 bases, there was a span of 6 bases. This chain's CDR3 is CASSQEMSYNSPLHF. Here the CDR3 DNA reads TGTGCCAGCAGCCAAGAAATGAGCTATAATTCACCCCTCCACTTT.

The rearrangement joins TRBV7-9 to TRBJ1-1; 8 nucleotides align to TRBD1. The ends lost 1 base at V and 6 bases at J; junction bases unmatched: 7. CDR1 and CDR2 (germline): SEHNR, FQNEAQ (reference sequence). The CDR3 has 15 residues. As DNA, the CDR3 is TGTGCCAGCAGCTTAGAGACAGGGGTTTGGGCTGAAGCTTTCTTT. The encoded protein is CASSLETGVWAEAFF.